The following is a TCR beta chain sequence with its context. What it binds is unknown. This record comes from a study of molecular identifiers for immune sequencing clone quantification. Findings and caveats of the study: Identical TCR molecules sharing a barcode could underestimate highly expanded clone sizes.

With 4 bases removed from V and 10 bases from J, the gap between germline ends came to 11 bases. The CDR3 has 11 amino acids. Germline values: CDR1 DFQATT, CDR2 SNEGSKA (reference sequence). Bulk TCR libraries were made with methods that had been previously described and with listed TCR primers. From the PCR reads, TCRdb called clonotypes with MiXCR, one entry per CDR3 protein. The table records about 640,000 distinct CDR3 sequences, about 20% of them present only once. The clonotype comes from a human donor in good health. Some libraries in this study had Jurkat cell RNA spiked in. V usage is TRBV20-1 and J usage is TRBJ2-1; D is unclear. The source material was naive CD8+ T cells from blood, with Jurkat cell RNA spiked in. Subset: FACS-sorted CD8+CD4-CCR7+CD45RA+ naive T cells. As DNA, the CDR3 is TGCAGTGCTACCCAGTTAGGAGAGCAGTTCTTC. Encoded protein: CSATQLGEQFF.